The entry below gives a single TCR beta chain sequence along with its context. The sample comes from a study of blood T cell repertoires in COVID-19. Germline assignment: CDR1 SEHNR and CDR2 FQNEAQ (reference sequence). Trimming removed 0 bases at V and 5 bases at J, with 4 bases between. The length of the CDR3 is 12 residues. Sequencing was performed with immunoSEQ multiplex PCR; in TCRdb, only in-frame clones are kept and a portion is missing. The profile shows about 300,000 clones, about 85% of them singletons. This receptor was taken from a woman in her twenties or thirties who had been exposed to COVID-19. What was sequenced was PBMCs or T cells enriched from blood (not recorded which). The chain carries TRBV7-9 and TRBJ2-5, with D unclear. In nucleotides, the CDR3 is TGTGCCAGCAGCTTAGCCGGGGAGACCCAGTACTTC. Its translation: CASSLAGETQYF.